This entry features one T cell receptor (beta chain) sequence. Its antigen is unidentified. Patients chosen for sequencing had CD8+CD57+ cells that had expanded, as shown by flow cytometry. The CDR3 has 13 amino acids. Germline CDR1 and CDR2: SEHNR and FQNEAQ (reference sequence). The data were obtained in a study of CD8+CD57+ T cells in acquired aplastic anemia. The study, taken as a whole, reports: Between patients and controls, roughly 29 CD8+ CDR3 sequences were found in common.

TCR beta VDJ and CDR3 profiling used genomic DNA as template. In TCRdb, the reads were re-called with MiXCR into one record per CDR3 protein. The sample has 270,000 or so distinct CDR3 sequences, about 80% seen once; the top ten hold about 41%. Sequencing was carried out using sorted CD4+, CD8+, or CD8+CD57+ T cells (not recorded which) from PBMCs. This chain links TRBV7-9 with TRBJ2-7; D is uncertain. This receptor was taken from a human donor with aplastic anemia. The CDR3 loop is CASSPTASYEQDV. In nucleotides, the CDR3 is TGTGCCAGCTCACCAACGGCCTCCTACGAGCAGGACGTC.